Below, 17 T cell receptor beta chains from the same sample are listed, as sequenced in a study of shared clonotypes between healthy human individuals. Sequenced by immunoSEQ multiplex PCR; TCRdb stores in-frame clones only, minus some. This sample has about 980,000 clones, with about 80% found just once. The sequencing sample was made of memory CD4+ T cells sorted from blood. The subset here: CD45RA-negative fraction. The receptors were sampled from a man younger than 35 in good health.

This clone was observed a few times. This rearrangement joins TRBV30 to TRBJ2-7; 9 positions agree with TRBD1. This CDR3 comprises 13 residues. Unmatched junction bases numbered 5, after V lost 3 bases and J lost 5 bases. CDR1 is GTSNPN and CDR2 is SVGIG in the germline V gene (reference sequence). DNA for the CDR3: TGTGCCTGGAGCCCGGACAGGGGCCACGAGCAGTACTTC. Translated, it gives CAWSPDRGHEQYF.

The chain carries TRBV7-9 and TRBJ1-1; D is possibly TRBD1 (6 bases). V lost 7 bases to trimming and J lost 0 bases, with 12 bases between them. CDR3 length equals 14 residues. Per germline, CDR1 SEHNR and CDR2 FQNEAQ (reference sequence). The CDR3 DNA is TGTGCCAGCACCCTTACAGGGTTGAACACTGAAGCTTTCTTT. As protein: CASTLTGLNTEAFF.

The chain uses TRBV29-1 and TRBJ1-5, with D maybe TRBD1 (5 bases). This CDR3 contains 13 residues. CDR1 SQVTM and CDR2 ANQGSEA come from the germline V gene. V lost 6 bases and J 4 bases, leaving 13 bases between the germline ends. In nucleotides, the CDR3 is TGCAGCGTGACAGACGGGGGGAATCAGCCCCAGCATTTT. The encoded protein is CSVTDGGNQPQHF.

The V call is TRBV18, the J call TRBJ2-7, with D uncertain. CDR3 length: 15 residues. Germline values: CDR1 KGHSH, CDR2 LQKENI. Trimming removed 0 bases at V and 0 bases at J, with 9 bases between. CDR3: CASSPPTGFSYEQYF. CDR3 DNA sequence: TGTGCCAGCTCACCACCGACGGGCTTCTCCTACGAGCAGTACTTC.

This clone has a handful of counts. The chain couples TRBV4-3 to TRBJ1-5; 7 nucleotides align to TRBD1. The junction had 5 bases not matched to a gene; V was cut back by 0 bases and J by 6 bases. Germline CDR1 and CDR2: LGHNA and YSLEER. CDR3 length: 15 amino acids. CDR3 bases: TGCGCCAGCAGCCAAGACCCCCAGGGGGGTCAGCCCCAGCATTTT. Translation gives CASSQDPQGGQPQHF.

The rearrangement links TRBV5-1 to TRBJ2-5; D is ambiguous. Germline V gene data show CDR1 as SGHRS and CDR2 as YFSETQ. Trimming removed 0 bases at V and 5 bases at J, with 8 bases between. The CDR3 is made up of 13 amino acids. CDR3 coding DNA: TGCGCCAGCAGCTTGGTTAGCCGGGAGACCCAGTACTTC. Its protein product is CASSLVSRETQYF.

Only a few counts were recorded for this clone. The sample holds other DNA sequences that translate to the same CDR3. The chain combines TRBV7-2 with TRBJ2-2, with TRBD1 identical over 7 bases. CDR1 and CDR2 from the germline V gene are SGHTA and FQGNSA. This CDR3 contains 14 residues. V lost 5 bases, J lost 5 bases, and 5 bases stayed unmatched. The CDR3 sequence is CASSLTGRTGELFF. In DNA, the CDR3 is TGTGCCAGCAGCCTGACAGGGCGGACCGGGGAGCTGTTTTTT.

The chain has TRBV15 and TRBJ1-5; tentative D call: TRBD1 (5 bases). The V end lost 1 base, the J end lost 2 bases, and 12 bases lay between the germline ends. There are 16 residues in the CDR3. Germline V gene lookup returns CDR1 LNHNV and CDR2 YYDKDF (reference sequence). Here the CDR3 DNA reads TGTGCCACCAGCAGAGTCGGGGGGATCGGCAATCAGCCCCAGCATTTT. Protein product: CATSRVGGIGNQPQHF.

This clone has only a few counts. The same CDR3 also results from other DNA sequences found in this sample. Written as DNA, the CDR3 is TGTGCCACCAGCACGGGTAGCAATCAGCCCCAGCATTTT. This gives the protein CATSTGSNQPQHF. The chain is built from TRBV15 and TRBJ1-5, with no clear D. The CDR3 spans 13 residues. Germline V lookup: CDR1 LNHNV, CDR2 YYDKDF (reference sequence). Between the trimmed V and J ends, which lost 4 bases and 0 bases, there was a span of 4 bases.

The chain couples TRBV7-9 to TRBJ1-2; D is uncertain. This CDR3 has 18 residues. The germline V gene encodes CDR1 SEHNR and CDR2 FQNEAQ (reference sequence). The V gene lost 3 bases and the J gene lost 1 base, with 21 bases spanning the gap. The chain's CDR3 is CASSFFGSDSWGNYGYTF. CDR3 sequence (DNA): TGTGCCAGCAGCTTTTTCGGTTCCGATTCCTGGGGTAACTATGGCTACACCTTC.

About this clone itself: The junction does not match germline at one end; this may be a read error. The chain combines TRBV7-7 with TRBJ2-7; D is perhaps TRBD1 or TRBD2 (5 bases each). CDR1 is SSHAT, CDR2 FNYEAQ, per germline (reference sequence). This CDR3 comprises 14 residues. CDR3 region: CASSSSGPTYEQYF. The CDR3 DNA sequence: TGTGCTAGCAGCTCGTCGGGACCCACCTACGAGCAGTACTTC.

The chain employs TRBV4-1 and TRBJ2-3; 9 nucleotides align to TRBD2. Trimming took 4 bases from V and 0 from J; bases not matched to a gene: 2. The CDR3 length is 15 residues. In germline, CDR1 is MGHRA, CDR2 YSYEKL. The CDR3 spells CASSRLAASTDTQYF. The CDR3 nucleotides read TGCGCCAGCAGCCGACTAGCGGCTAGCACAGATACGCAGTATTTT.

This chain uses TRBV6-6 with TRBJ2-3; D is unclear. CDR3 length: 13 amino acids. V was cut by 2 bases and J by 2 bases, with 5 bases left in between. Germline CDR1 and CDR2: MNHNY and SVGAGI (reference sequence). The CDR3 region has the DNA TGTGCCAGCAGTTACGGGTACACAGATACGCAGTATTTT. It encodes CASSYGYTDTQYF.

The chain uses TRBV5-6 and TRBJ1-5, with D possibly TRBD1 on 5 matching bases. The germline V and J ends were trimmed by 0 bases and 11 bases, with 18 bases remaining between them. CDR3 size: 15 residues. Germline CDR1 is SGHDT and CDR2 is YYEEEE. The DNA of the CDR3 is TGTGCCAGCAGCTTGGTTTCCGGGGGAGCTAGGTCCCAGCATTTT. Translation gives CASSLVSGGARSQHF.

V gene TRBV2 combines with J gene TRBJ2-3; D is undetermined. Germline V gene lookup returns CDR1 SNHLY and CDR2 FYNNEI. Trimming pared 6 bases from V and 1 base from J, leaving 14 bases between. The CDR3 is 15 amino acids. In DNA form, the CDR3 reads TGTGCCAGCAGAGTGGACCCTTCGCGCACAGATACGCAGTATTTT. It is translated as CASRVDPSRTDTQYF.

This rearrangement joins TRBV30 to TRBJ2-7, with D perhaps TRBD2 (6 bases). The germline gives CDR1 GTSNPN, CDR2 SVGIG (reference sequence). Trimming cost V 0 bases and J 0 bases, with 12 bases left between them. The CDR3 is made up of 15 amino acids. CDR3 DNA sequence: TGTGCCTGGAGTGTACCAGCGGGCCGCTCCTACGAGCAGTACTTC. Its translation: CAWSVPAGRSYEQYF. Together with reference TRBV30 and TRBJ2-7, the CDR3 gives the full variable domain: SQTIHQWPATLVQPVGSPLSLECTVEGTSNPNLYWYRQAAGRGLQLLFYSVGIGQISSEVPQNLSASRPQDRQFILSSKKLLLSDSGFYLCAWSVPAGRSYEQYFGPGTRLTVT.

This rearrangement joins TRBV28 to TRBJ1-2; D remains unclear. Trimming removed 5 bases from V and 5 bases from J, with 15 bases in between. Germline values: CDR1 MDHEN, CDR2 SYDVKM. CDR3 length: 14 amino acids. CDR3 sequence reads: CASSPVSSWYGYTF. The CDR3 DNA is TGTGCCAGCAGTCCCGTCTCTTCGTGGTATGGCTACACCTTC.